Below are 23 T cell receptor beta chains sequenced from a single sample in a study of cytomegalovirus exposure and HLA in healthy donors. Amplification used 60 Vbeta primers and 13 Jbeta primers. Profiled with immunoSEQ multiplex PCR; TCRdb holds only in-frame clones, not every one. The sample has 190,000 or so clones; less than 90% are singletons. Specimen: PBMCs. All receptors come from a man aged 45-60 years in good health and CMV-seronegative.

The V and J genes are TRBV25-1 and TRBJ1-2, with D hard to call. The ends were cut back, 4 bases at V and 4 bases at J, with 13 bases in the middle. The CDR3 sequence is 14 residues long. In germline, CDR1 is MGHDK, CDR2 SYGVNS. The CDR3 sequence is CASSAGGSSYGYTF. In DNA, the CDR3 is TGTGCCAGCAGTGCAGGCGGGAGTAGCTATGGCTACACCTTC.

The chain links TRBV30 to TRBJ2-3, with D perhaps TRBD2 (5 bases). V was clipped by 0 bases and J by 0 bases, with 7 bases between them. The CDR3 runs 14 residues. Looked up from germline, CDR1 is GTSNPN and CDR2 is SVGIG (reference sequence). CDR3 residues: CAWSVGGSTDTQYF. For the CDR3, the DNA is TGTGCCTGGAGTGTTGGAGGTAGCACAGATACGCAGTATTTT. The whole variable domain, filled in from reference TRBV30 and TRBJ2-3, reads SQTIHQWPATLVQPVGSPLSLECTVEGTSNPNLYWYRQAAGRGLQLLFYSVGIGQISSEVPQNLSASRPQDRQFILSSKKLLLSDSGFYLCAWSVGGSTDTQYFGPGTRLTVL.

The count of this clone is one. The V call is TRBV5-4, the J call TRBJ2-5; 8 positions match TRBD2. The CDR3 totals 14 residues. The J segment lost 5 bases and the V segment lost 2 bases, leaving 5 bases of the junction unmatched. The V gene's germline CDR1 is SGHNT and CDR2 YYREEE (reference sequence). The CDR3 loop is CASSLREGRETQYF. In DNA form, the CDR3 reads TGTGCCAGCAGCTTACGGGAGGGCCGGGAGACCCAGTACTTC.

This chain links TRBV7-3 with TRBJ2-1; possibly TRBD2 for D (7 bases). Trimming took off 2 bases at V and 1 base at J, with 18 bases between the two ends. From germline, CDR1 is SGHTA and CDR2 FQGTGA. The CDR3 spans 18 residues. The CDR3 protein is CASSLEGLGGPSYNEQFF. The CDR3 DNA follows: TGTGCCAGCAGCTTAGAGGGTTTGGGGGGGCCGTCCTACAATGAGCAGTTCTTC.

Only one count was recorded for this clone. The genes are TRBV10-1 and TRBJ1-1; D not certain. The V gene's germline CDR1 is WNHNN and CDR2 SYGVQD (reference sequence). The length of the CDR3 is 14 residues. The V and J ends lost 2 bases and 6 bases respectively, with 13 bases between them. CDR3 bases: TGCGCCAGCAGTGAGGGTCGAGTCACAGCTGAAGCTTTCTTT. Translated: CASSEGRVTAEAFF.

This clone was seen only a few times. Within the sample, other DNA sequences also encode this same CDR3. The V call is TRBV19, the J call TRBJ1-5; 8 bases align to TRBD1. Germline values: CDR1 LNHDA, CDR2 SQIVND (reference sequence). The CDR3 consists of 14 residues. V lost 5 bases to trimming and J lost 7 bases; unmatched junction nucleotides: 7. CDR3 DNA: TGTGCCAGTAGTCTAACAGGGGGTGGGCAGCCCCAGCATTTT. Its protein product is CASSLTGGGQPQHF.

This rearrangement joins TRBV6-1 to TRBJ2-4; 9 nucleotides match TRBD2. The CDR3 covers 14 residues. Germline V gene lookup returns CDR1 MNHNS and CDR2 SASEGT. V lost 6 bases, J lost 6 bases, and 6 bases stayed unmatched. The chain's CDR3 is CASRAGGSGNIQYF. The CDR3, as DNA: TGTGCCAGCAGGGCGGGAGGGTCTGGAAACATTCAGTACTTC.

This clone was observed a handful of times. The chain joins TRBV2 to TRBJ2-3; 7 bases match TRBD2. From germline, CDR1 is SNHLY and CDR2 FYNNEI. V lost 6 bases to trimming and J lost 4 bases; unmatched junction nucleotides: 7. CDR3 size: 14 residues. DNA of the CDR3: TGTGCCAGCAGGACTAGCTTCGCCGCAGATACGCAGTATTTT. Residues: CASRTSFAADTQYF.

The CDR3 loop reads CATSREAGVETQYF. CDR3 nucleotide sequence: TGTGCCACCAGCAGAGAAGCGGGAGTGGAGACCCAGTACTTC. The chain recombines TRBV15 with TRBJ2-5; 8 bases fit TRBD2. Per the germline V gene, CDR1 is LNHNV and CDR2 is YYDKDF (reference sequence). After removal of 0 bases from V and 5 bases from J, the junction contained 2 bases not matched to a gene. This CDR3 is 14 amino acids long.

The chain uses TRBV9 and TRBJ2-7; TRBD2 matches at 8 bases. Trimming took 1 base from V and 2 from J; bases not matched to a gene: 5. The CDR3 length is 15 residues. The germline V gene has CDR1 SGDLS and CDR2 YYNGEE. The CDR3 nucleotides read TGTGCCAGCAGCGTAAGCTCGCGGGGGGCCTACGAGCAGTACTTC. The encoded protein is CASSVSSRGAYEQYF.

The rearrangement links TRBV11-3 to TRBJ2-1, with 10 bases matching TRBD2. This CDR3 has 15 residues. In germline, CDR1 is SGHNT, CDR2 YENEEA. V gave up 3 bases and J gave up 6 bases; unmatched junction bases: 5. The chain's CDR3 is CASSFLASGSNEQFF. The DNA for the CDR3 is TGTGCCAGCAGCTTCTTAGCTAGCGGGAGCAATGAGCAGTTCTTC.

This clone was found a few times. This chain joins TRBV10-3 and TRBJ2-3; possibly TRBD1 for D (6 bases). The CDR3 sequence is 13 residues long. Germline CDR1 and CDR2: ENHRY and SYGVKD. With 4 bases removed from V and 1 base from J, the gap between germline ends came to 6 bases. Here the CDR3 reads CAISAGGTDTQYF. The CDR3 DNA follows: TGTGCCATCAGTGCAGGGGGCACAGATACGCAGTATTTT.

The chain is built from TRBV5-1 and TRBJ2-1; 13 bases match TRBD2. Germline lookup yields CDR1 SGHRS and CDR2 YFSETQ. Trimming at V came to 4 bases and at J to 10 bases, leaving 8 bases not matched to a gene. The CDR3 has 15 amino acids. CDR3 in amino acids: CASSQGTSGTGEQFF. The CDR3 bases are TGCGCCAGCAGCCAGGGGACTAGCGGGACAGGGGAGCAGTTCTTC.

This rearrangement joins TRBV6-6 to TRBJ1-2, with 7 bases that match TRBD1. Germline loops: CDR1 MNHNY, CDR2 SVGAGI (reference sequence). The CDR3 loop spans 15 amino acids. J gave up 4 bases and V 6 bases, and 11 bases lay outside the gene matches. CDR3 amino acids: CASSQGSGGGYGYTF. As DNA, the CDR3 is TGTGCCAGCAGCCAGGGGTCAGGGGGAGGCTATGGCTACACCTTC.

V and J are TRBV27 and TRBJ1-3, with a tentative D call TRBD1 (6 bases). V was pared by 5 bases and J by 4 bases, with 12 bases between. The length of the CDR3 is 14 residues. CDR1 MNHEY and CDR2 SMNVEV come from the germline V gene (reference sequence). As DNA, the CDR3 is TGTGCCAGCAGTGGAACAGGGAAGGGAAACACCATATATTTT. Protein product: CASSGTGKGNTIYF.

This clone has only a few counts. V and J are TRBV6-5 and TRBJ2-1; TRBD1 agrees at 8 bases. This CDR3 spans 14 amino acids. With 2 bases clipped from V and 6 bases from J, the junction kept 3 bases outside the gene matches. Germline V gene sequence: CDR1 MNHEY, CDR2 SVGAGI. The DNA of the CDR3 is TGTGCCAGCAGTTACAAAGGGACAGGCAATGAGCAGTTCTTC. It encodes CASSYKGTGNEQFF.

The CDR3 sequence: CASSFRYLVRETQYF. The CDR3 DNA follows: TGTGCCAGCAGTTTCCGCTACTTAGTTCGGGAGACCCAGTACTTC. The chain combines TRBV28 with TRBJ2-5, with unresolved D. In germline, CDR1 is MDHEN, CDR2 SYDVKM. V lost 3 bases and J lost 5, with 16 bases in between. The CDR3 is 15 amino acids.

V gene TRBV2 combines with J gene TRBJ1-6; D ambiguous. The CDR3 extends over 14 amino acids. Germline V gives CDR1 SNHLY, CDR2 FYNNEI. Trimming removed 4 bases from V and 10 bases from J, with 14 bases in between. CDR3 DNA: TGTGCCAGCAGTGTCTCGGGGAATCGGTCACCCCTCCACTTT. This sequence encodes CASSVSGNRSPLHF.

The gene calls are TRBV6-6 and TRBJ1-1; 7 nucleotides agree with TRBD1. The CDR3 consists of 13 residues. V lost 8 bases and J lost 0; bases outside the gene matches: 3. Germline V gene data show CDR1 as MNHNY and CDR2 as SVGAGI (reference sequence). The CDR3 is CASYRGMNTEAFF. The CDR3 DNA follows: TGTGCCAGCTACAGGGGCATGAACACTGAAGCTTTCTTT.

V gene TRBV5-4 combines with J gene TRBJ1-2, with D possibly matching TRBD1 (6 bases). V lost 0 bases and J 2 bases, leaving 17 bases between the germline ends. The CDR3 is 17 amino acids. Germline V gene sequence: CDR1 SGHNT, CDR2 YYREEE (reference sequence). CDR3 sequence: CASSLGGYREGNYGYTF. The DNA of the CDR3 is TGTGCCAGCAGCTTGGGCGGTTACAGGGAAGGAAACTATGGCTACACCTTC. Variable domain in full (rest from reference TRBV5-4 and TRBJ1-2): ETGVTQSPTHLIKTRGQQVTLRCSSQSGHNTVSWYQQALGQGPQFIFQYYREEENGRGNFPPRFSGLQFPNYSSELNVNALELDDSALYLCASSLGGYREGNYGYTFGSGTRLTVV.

In this sample, this clone turned up a few times. This chain uses TRBV6-6 with TRBJ1-1, with 8 nucleotides matching TRBD1. CDR1 and CDR2 (germline): MNHNY, SVGAGI (reference sequence). V was pared by 8 bases and J by 0 bases, with 5 bases of the junction left unmatched. This CDR3 comprises 14 residues. As DNA, the CDR3 is TGTGCCAGCTTACCCAGGGGGCTGAACACTGAAGCTTTCTTT. This codes for CASLPRGLNTEAFF.

This rearrangement joins TRBV6-5 to TRBJ1-2; possible D gene TRBD1, 5 bases. V lost 8 bases, J lost 7 bases, and 20 bases lay in between. The CDR3 is 14 amino acids. CDR1 and CDR2 from the germline V gene are MNHEY and SVGAGI. Here the CDR3 DNA reads TGTGCCAGCGGAAATCCAGGGTTGGTGAGTGGCTACACCTTC. As protein: CASGNPGLVSGYTF.

The chain uses TRBV7-3 and TRBJ2-5; 12 bases line up with TRBD2. The trim removed 5 bases at V and 1 base at J, leaving 2 bases unmatched. The CDR3 is 15 amino acids. From germline, CDR1 is SGHTA and CDR2 FQGTGA. CDR3 region: CASSPLAGGQETQYF. The CDR3 DNA sequence: TGTGCCAGCAGCCCACTAGCGGGGGGCCAAGAGACCCAGTACTTC.